This is a list of T cell receptor beta chains from one sample in a study of blood T cell repertoires in COVID-19. The protocol was immunoSEQ multiplex PCR, while the TCRdb copy is restricted to in-frame clones and leaves out a portion. Of some 460,000 clones in the sample, approximately 90% were seen once. Sequenced material: peripheral blood. The receptors derive from a woman aged 25 to 39 with acute or convalescent COVID-19. Both conserved end residues are part of each CDR3. Each record gives: V gene, clone size, D gene, J gene, CDR3 DNA, CDR3 protein. A D gene is named only where the DNA matches it firmly. Rows give clone size only sometimes, using once, few, many, or a class for an expanded clone.

V: TRBV3-1/TRBV3-2
size: .
D: .
J: TRBJ2-1
DNA: TGTGCCAGCAGCCACTCCGGGGTGCATGAGCAGTTCTTC
CDR3: CASSHSGVHEQFF

V: TRBV5-1
size: .
D: .
J: TRBJ2-3
DNA: TGCGCCAGCAGCTACAGGGCGGGTGACACAGATACGCAGTATTTT
CDR3: CASSYRAGDTDTQYF

V: TRBV3-1/TRBV3-2
size: once
D: .
J: TRBJ2-2
DNA: TGTGCCAGCAGCCAAGTAATCGGGGAGCTGTTTTTT
CDR3: CASSQVIGELFF

V: TRBV6-5
size: once
D: TRBD1
J: TRBJ1-2
DNA: TGTGCCAGCAGCGGTACAGGGGGTTACTATGGCTACACCTTC
CDR3: CASSGTGGYYGYTF

V: TRBV29-1
size: .
D: .
J: TRBJ2-7
DNA: TGCAGCGTTGAAGCCGGGACTTCCTCGAGCGAGCAGTACTTC
CDR3: CSVEAGTSSSEQYF

V: TRBV28
size: .
D: TRBD1
J: TRBJ1-1
DNA: TGTGCCAGCAGTTCGACAGGGCTCCTCACTGAAGCTTTCTTT
CDR3: CASSSTGLLTEAFF

V: TRBV4-1
size: .
D: .
J: TRBJ2-5
DNA: TGCGCCAGCAGCCAGGAGGGACTTGGGCGGACCCAGTACTTC
CDR3: CASSQEGLGRTQYF

V: TRBV9
size: .
D: TRBD1
J: TRBJ1-2
DNA: TGTGCCAGTAGGGACAGGGTTAACTATGGCTACACCTTC
CDR3: CASRDRVNYGYTF

V: TRBV5-1
size: .
D: TRBD2
J: TRBJ2-4
DNA: TGCGCCAGCAGCCAGACTAGCGGGGGGCACCAAAACATTCAGTACTTC
CDR3: CASSQTSGGHQNIQYF

V: TRBV2
size: .
D: TRBD1
J: TRBJ2-1
DNA: TGTGCCAGCGGTCGTTTTTTCTTCGGGACAGAGGACAATGAGCAGTTCTTC
CDR3: CASGRFFFGTEDNEQFF

V: TRBV2
size: .
D: TRBD2
J: TRBJ2-1
DNA: TGTGCCAGCAGTGACGGGCGGGGGGGTTACAATGAGCAGTTCTTC
CDR3: CASSDGRGGYNEQFF

V: TRBV19
size: .
D: .
J: TRBJ1-1
DNA: TGTGCCAGTAGTATAGGAACAGGGAACACTGAAGCTTTCTTT
CDR3: CASSIGTGNTEAFF

V: TRBV12-5
size: few
D: TRBD1
J: TRBJ1-5
DNA: TGTGCTAGTGGTCCAAGAGGGGGCCATCAGCCCCAGCATTTT
CDR3: CASGPRGGHQPQHF

V: TRBV4-2
size: .
D: .
J: TRBJ2-2
DNA: TGTGCCAGCAGCCAAGATGGGGCTCGACCGGACACCGGGGAGCTGTTTTTT
CDR3: CASSQDGARPDTGELFF

V: TRBV5-1
size: .
D: .
J: TRBJ2-3
DNA: TGCGCCAGCACCCTTCCGACTAGCACAGATACGCAGTATTTT
CDR3: CASTLPTSTDTQYF

V: TRBV5-8
size: .
D: .
J: TRBJ2-7
DNA: TGTGCCAGCAGCTTGTGGCAGGGGGGCGAGCAGTACTTC
CDR3: CASSLWQGGEQYF

V: TRBV11-2
size: .
D: TRBD2
J: TRBJ2-3
DNA: TGTGCCAGTAAACCGGGGGAGGGAGGCACAGATACGCAGTATTTT
CDR3: CASKPGEGGTDTQYF

V: TRBV5-1
size: .
D: .
J: TRBJ1-1
DNA: TGCGCCAGCAGCTTGGCTGCAGGCACGAACACTGAAGCTTTCTTT
CDR3: CASSLAAGTNTEAFF

V: TRBV3-1/TRBV3-2
size: once
D: .
J: TRBJ1-4
DNA: TGTGCCAGCAGCCAGAGGAGAACTTTCGGTGAAAAACTGTTTTTT
CDR3: CASSQRRTFGEKLFF

V: TRBV2
size: .
D: TRBD2
J: TRBJ2-3
DNA: TGTGCCAGCAGTCCATCTAGCGGGGGGGCAGATACGCAGTATTTT
CDR3: CASSPSSGGADTQYF

V: TRBV6-5
size: .
D: .
J: TRBJ1-5
DNA: TGTGCCAGCACCCCTCGGGAGGCCAACAATCAGCCCCAGCATTTT
CDR3: CASTPREANNQPQHF

V: TRBV5-1
size: .
D: .
J: TRBJ2-3
DNA: TGCGCCAGCAGCTTGGGGCTCCCCACAGATACGCAGTATTTT
CDR3: CASSLGLPTDTQYF

V: TRBV6-5
size: .
D: TRBD1
J: TRBJ1-2
DNA: TGTGCCAGTAGTTACTCGAGTACAGGGGGCACCTATGGCTACACCTTC
CDR3: CASSYSSTGGTYGYTF

V: TRBV7-8
size: .
D: .
J: TRBJ1-2
DNA: TGTGCCAGCAGCTTAGTAGCAGGGTGGGTGAACTATGGCTACACCTTC
CDR3: CASSLVAGWVNYGYTF

V: TRBV30
size: once
D: TRBD2
J: TRBJ2-7
DNA: TGTGCCTGGAACGGGGGGGGAGGAACCTACGAGCAGTACTTC
CDR3: CAWNGGGGTYEQYF

V: TRBV3-1/TRBV3-2
size: few
D: TRBD2
J: TRBJ2-2
DNA: TGTGCCAGCAGCCATGTGTCTAGCGGGAACACCGGGGAGCTGTTTTTT
CDR3: CASSHVSSGNTGELFF

V: TRBV3-1/TRBV3-2
size: .
D: .
J: TRBJ1-2
DNA: TGTGCCAGCAGCCGCGCTGTATCGGACTATGGCTACACCTTC
CDR3: CASSRAVSDYGYTF

V: TRBV9
size: .
D: .
J: TRBJ2-7
DNA: TGTGCCAGCAGCGTAGGTTCAACGGGGGTATACGAGCAGTACTTC
CDR3: CASSVGSTGVYEQYF

V: TRBV2
size: .
D: TRBD1
J: TRBJ1-6
DNA: TGTGCCAGCAGACCTACGACAGGGTCTAATTCACCCCTCCACTTT
CDR3: CASRPTTGSNSPLHF

V: TRBV6-5
size: .
D: .
J: TRBJ2-7
DNA: TGTGCCAGCAGTTTATCCGGGACAACAGAGCAGTACTTC
CDR3: CASSLSGTTEQYF

V: TRBV6-5
size: .
D: TRBD2
J: TRBJ2-7
DNA: TGTGCCACTGAATTAGCGGGGGCGACCGGCGAGCAGTACTTC
CDR3: CATELAGATGEQYF

V: TRBV21-1
size: .
D: .
J: TRBJ1-5
DNA: TGTGCCAGCAGCAAGAGCAGGGGGGTAGGGCAGCCCCAGCATTTT
CDR3: CASSKSRGVGQPQHF

V: TRBV5-4
size: .
D: TRBD1
J: TRBJ1-1
DNA: TGTGCCAGCATCCCGACAGGGGGAAACACTGAAGCTTTCTTT
CDR3: CASIPTGGNTEAFF

V: TRBV30
size: once
D: TRBD1
J: TRBJ2-7
DNA: TGTGCCTGGAGTGTAGGACAGGCGCCCTACGAGCAGTACTTC
CDR3: CAWSVGQAPYEQYF

V: TRBV7-9
size: .
D: .
J: TRBJ1-4
DNA: TGTGCCAGCAGCTCACCCCGGGACACATCTAATGAAAAACTGTTTTTT
CDR3: CASSSPRDTSNEKLFF

V: TRBV7-2
size: .
D: TRBD2
J: TRBJ2-3
DNA: TGTGCCAGCAGCTTTTCGTGGAGCGGGGGAGAGAAGCAGTATTTT
CDR3: CASSFSWSGGEKQYF

V: TRBV5-1
size: few
D: TRBD1
J: TRBJ1-2
DNA: TGCGCCAGCAGCCGGGACAGAAATAATGGCTACACCTTC
CDR3: CASSRDRNNGYTF

V: TRBV11-2
size: .
D: .
J: TRBJ1-1
DNA: TGTGCCAGCAGCTTCCGCTTCCCGGGGGACGCTTTCTTT
CDR3: CASSFRFPGDAFF

V: TRBV4-1
size: .
D: .
J: TRBJ1-4
DNA: TGCGCCAGCAGCTCACCTTACCCAGGGGCAGAAAAACTGTTTTTT
CDR3: CASSSPYPGAEKLFF

V: TRBV11-2
size: .
D: .
J: TRBJ2-1
DNA: TGTGCCAGCATGAAATTGAGGTCCTACAATGAGCAGTTCTTC
CDR3: CASMKLRSYNEQFF

V: TRBV27
size: .
D: .
J: TRBJ1-1
DNA: TGTGCCAGCAGTTTATACGGTGACACTGAAGCTTTCTTT
CDR3: CASSLYGDTEAFF

V: TRBV6-5
size: .
D: .
J: TRBJ1-2
DNA: TGTGCCAGCAGTTACTCTGGCAGGGGATCCTATGGCTACACCTTC
CDR3: CASSYSGRGSYGYTF

V: TRBV7-3
size: .
D: TRBD2
J: TRBJ2-1
DNA: TGTGCCAGCAGCCCGGGGGGGGCAATAATCCATGAGCAGTTCTTC
CDR3: CASSPGGAIIHEQFF

V: TRBV4-1
size: .
D: TRBD1
J: TRBJ1-1
DNA: TGCGCCAGCAGCCACTCCTGGCACGGGGGGCCCCGGGACAGGGATCTCACTGAAGCTTTCTTT
CDR3: CASSHSWHGGPRDRDLTEAFF

V: TRBV6-5
size: .
D: .
J: TRBJ1-5
DNA: TGTGCCAGCAGTCCCCGAATTCCGGGACCCCAGCATTTT
CDR3: CASSPRIPGPQHF

V: TRBV12-3/TRBV12-4
size: .
D: .
J: TRBJ1-5
DNA: TGTGCCAGCAGTTCGACTAATCAGCCCCAGCATTTT
CDR3: CASSSTNQPQHF

V: TRBV5-8
size: .
D: TRBD1
J: TRBJ2-2
DNA: TGTGCCAGCAGACCACAGGGGGTCAACGGGGAGCTGTTTTTT
CDR3: CASRPQGVNGELFF

V: TRBV12-5
size: once
D: .
J: TRBJ2-3
DNA: TGTGCTAGTGGTTTATATAGGACACTTAGCACAGATACGCAGTATTTT
CDR3: CASGLYRTLSTDTQYF

V: TRBV18
size: .
D: .
J: TRBJ1-4
DNA: TGTGCCAGCTCACCAAACGGGAGGTCAACTAATGAAAAACTGTTTTTT
CDR3: CASSPNGRSTNEKLFF

V: TRBV5-1
size: .
D: .
J: TRBJ2-1
DNA: TGCGCCAGCAGCACAGGGAGCTCCTACAATGAGCAGTTCTTC
CDR3: CASSTGSSYNEQFF

V: TRBV7-9
size: .
D: TRBD1
J: TRBJ1-1
DNA: TGTGCCAGCAGCGTACCGACAGGGGGCGGGGTCACTGAAGCTTTCTTT
CDR3: CASSVPTGGGVTEAFF